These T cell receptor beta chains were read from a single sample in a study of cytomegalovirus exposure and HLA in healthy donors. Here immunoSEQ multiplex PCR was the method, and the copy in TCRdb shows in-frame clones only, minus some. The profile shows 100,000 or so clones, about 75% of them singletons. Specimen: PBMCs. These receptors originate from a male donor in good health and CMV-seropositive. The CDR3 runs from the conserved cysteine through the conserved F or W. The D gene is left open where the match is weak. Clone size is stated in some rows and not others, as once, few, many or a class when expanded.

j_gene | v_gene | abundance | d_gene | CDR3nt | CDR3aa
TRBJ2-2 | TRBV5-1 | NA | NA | TGCGCCAGCAGCTTGGGAGACAGCCCGGCGACCGGGGAGCTGTTTTTT | CASSLGDSPATGELFF
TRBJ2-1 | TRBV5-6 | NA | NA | TGTGCCAGCAGCCCGGACCGGGGAGAGGTTTACAATGAGCAGTTCTTC | CASSPDRGEVYNEQFF
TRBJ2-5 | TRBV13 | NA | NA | TGTGCCAGCAGCCTCTCCGGTGAGACCCAGTACTTC | CASSLSGETQYF
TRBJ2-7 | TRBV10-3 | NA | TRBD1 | TGTGCCATCAGCGGACAGGGCGGCTCCTACGAGCAGTACTTC | CAISGQGGSYEQYF
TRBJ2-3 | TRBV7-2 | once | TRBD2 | TGTGCCAGCAGCTTAAAAGCGGGGGTCCTCAGGGATACGCAGTATTTT | CASSLKAGVLRDTQYF
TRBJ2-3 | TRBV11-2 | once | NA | TGTGCCAGCAGCTTAGATTCCCCCACTCCGGGATCAGATACGCAGTATTTT | CASSLDSPTPGSDTQYF
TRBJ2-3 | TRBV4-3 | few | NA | TGCGCCAGCAGCCAACAGGGGAGCACAGATACGCAGTATTTT | CASSQQGSTDTQYF
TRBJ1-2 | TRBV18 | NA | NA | TGTGCCAGCTCACCAGGGGGGGCCTATGGCTACACCTTC | CASSPGGAYGYTF
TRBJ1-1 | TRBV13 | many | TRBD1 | TGTGCCAGCAGCCGTGGGACAGGGGGCGAAAACACTGAAGCTTTCTTT | CASSRGTGGENTEAFF
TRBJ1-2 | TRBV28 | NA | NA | TGTGCCAGCAGTTTATCCCTGGAGGCAGGATTCTATGGCTACACCTTC | CASSLSLEAGFYGYTF
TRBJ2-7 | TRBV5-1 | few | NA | TGCGCCAGCAGCTACGACAGGCGACTAAACTCCCTAAGTGAGCAGTACTTC | CASSYDRRLNSLSEQYF
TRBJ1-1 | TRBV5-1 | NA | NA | TGCGCCAGCAGTATAGGCGGGGACACTGAAGCTTTCTTT | CASSIGGDTEAFF
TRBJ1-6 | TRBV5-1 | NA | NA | TGCGCCAGCAGCCCCCGAGAAGGAGGTAATTCACCCCTCCACTTT | CASSPREGGNSPLHF
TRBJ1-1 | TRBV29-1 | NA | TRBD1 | TGCAGCGTTGTAGGATTTCGGGACAGGGGGCGGATAGTAGCTTTCTTT | CSVVGFRDRGRIVAFF
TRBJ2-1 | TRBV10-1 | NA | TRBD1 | TGCGCCAGCAGTGAGCCCGGGACAGGATACAATGAGCAGTTCTTC | CASSEPGTGYNEQFF
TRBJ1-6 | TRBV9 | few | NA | TGTGCCAGCAGCCCCGGGGGGGGACGTGGGAATTCACCCCTCCACTTT | CASSPGGGRGNSPLHF
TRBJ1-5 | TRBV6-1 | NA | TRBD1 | TGTGCCAGCGCGACAGGGGGCACTAGCAATCAGCCCCAGCATTTT | CASATGGTSNQPQHF
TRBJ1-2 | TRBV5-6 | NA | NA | TGTGCCAGCAGCTTTCTCGCTGTTGGCGGCTACACCTTC | CASSFLAVGGYTF
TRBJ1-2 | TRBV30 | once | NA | TGTGCCTGGTCGCCACACAACTATGGCTACACCTTC | CAWSPHNYGYTF
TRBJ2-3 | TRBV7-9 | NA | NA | TGTGCCAGCAGCTCTCCCGCGGCGGATACGCAGTATTTT | CASSSPAADTQYF
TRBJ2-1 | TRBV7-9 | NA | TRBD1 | TGTGCCAGCAAAATACCCTCACAGGGGGCATTAAATGAGCAGTTCTTC | CASKIPSQGALNEQFF
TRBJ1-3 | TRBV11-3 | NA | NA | TGTGCCAGCAATAGAGGGGGCTCTGGAAACACCATATATTTT | CASNRGGSGNTIYF
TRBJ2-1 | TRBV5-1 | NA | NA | TGCGCCAGCTACGAGACAGTATTCAATGAGCAGTTCTTC | CASYETVFNEQFF
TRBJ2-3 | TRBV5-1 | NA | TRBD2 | TGCGCCAGCAGAAGGACTAGCGGGGGACCCACAGATACGCAGTATTTT | CASRRTSGGPTDTQYF
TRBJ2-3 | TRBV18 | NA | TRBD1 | TGTGCCAGCTCAACCGACAGGGGGCGGACAGATACGCAGTATTTT | CASSTDRGRTDTQYF
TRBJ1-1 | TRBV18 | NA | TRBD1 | TGTGCCAGCTCACCTAAGACCCGGGACAGAGCTTTCTTT | CASSPKTRDRAFF